Below, 15 T cell receptor beta chains from the same sample are listed, as sequenced in a study of blood T cells in healthy people across ages. With a J-beta primer mix and a sample-barcoded 5' primer, a second PCR ran about 7 to 11 cycles. TCRdb independently ran MiXCR on the 5' RACE reads; one entry per CDR3 protein. The data show some 710,000 distinct CDR3 sequences, about a fifth seen once. The sample taken for sequencing was blood. The receptors originated from an older man in good health.

For this clonotype: A junction end diverges from the germline sequence, so it may reflect a read error. The chain recombines TRBV3-1 with TRBJ1-2; D gene unclear. Germline-derived CDR1 and CDR2 are LGHDT and YNNKEL (reference sequence). There are 14 residues in the CDR3. DNA for the CDR3: TGTGCCAGCAGCCAAGAGTCAACTAACTATGGCTACGCCTTC. Translation: CASSQESTNYGYAF. Variable domain in full (rest from reference TRBV3-1 and TRBJ1-2): DTAVSQTPKYLVTQMGNDKSIKCEQNLGHDTMYWYKQDSKKFLKIMFSYNNKELIINETVPNRFSPKSPDKAHLNLHINSLELGDSAVYFCASSQESTNYGYAFGSGTRLTVV.

This chain uses TRBV29-1 with TRBJ2-1; 11 nucleotides agree with TRBD2. V was clipped by 4 bases and J by 2 bases; unmatched bases: 4. CDR1 is SQVTM and CDR2 is ANQGSEA in the germline V gene. The CDR3 has 15 residues. The CDR3 nucleotides read TGCAGCGTTGTGCTAGCGGGAGGCGCCTACAATGAGCAGTTCTTC. It encodes CSVVLAGGAYNEQFF.

This clonotype has a count of ten or more. Here the CDR3 reads CASSLYPTYEQYF. CDR3 coding DNA: TGTGCCAGCAGTTTATACCCTACCTACGAGCAGTACTTC. This chain connects TRBV12-3 or TRBV12-4 to TRBJ2-5; D remains unclear. The end of the DNA aligns better with TRBJ2-7, so the J call may be wrong. There are 13 residues in the CDR3.

This clonotype was recorded a few times. The chain couples TRBV11-3 to TRBJ2-1; 8 nucleotides line up with TRBD2. This CDR3 comprises 14 residues. Germline V CDR1 and CDR2: SGHNT, YENEEA. V lost 4 bases to trimming and J lost 5 bases; unmatched junction nucleotides: 4. In nucleotides, the CDR3 is TGTGCCAGCAGCTCAAGAGCGGGGGACAATGAGCAGTTCTTC. This translates into CASSSRAGDNEQFF.

The sample holds a few counts of this clonotype. The chain is built from TRBV6-7 and TRBJ2-7; the D gene is possibly TRBD1 (6 bases). Being an ORF, TRBV6-7 has a function that is uncertain. Deletions cut 2 bases from V and 5 bases from J, with 16 bases between. The CDR3 loop spans 15 amino acids. This CDR3 reads CASSYARGISDEQYV. DNA for the CDR3: TGTGCCAGCAGTTACGCCAGGGGTATCTCGGACGAGCAGTACGTC.

The genes are TRBV7-2 and TRBJ1-2; 7 positions match TRBD1. Trimming removed 2 bases from V and 6 bases from J; junction bases left unmatched: 9. Germline lookup yields CDR1 SGHTA and CDR2 FQGNSA. The CDR3 runs 15 residues. As DNA, the CDR3 is TGTGCCAGCAGCTTAAAAGGAGACAGGGCCGATGGCTACACCTTC. Translated: CASSLKGDRADGYTF. Looking up the rest from reference TRBV7-2 and TRBJ1-2 gives the full variable domain: GAGVSQSPSNKVTEKGKDVELRCDPISGHTALYWYRQSLGQGLEFLIYFQGNSAPDKSGLPSDRFSAERTGGSVSTLTIQRTQQEDSAVYLCASSLKGDRADGYTFGSGTRLTVV.

With respect to this clonotype: The final CDR3 position lacks the conserved phenylalanine or tryptophan, pointing to a likely read error. This chain uses TRBV29-1 with TRBJ2-3, with unresolved D. Deletions cut 5 bases from V and 2 bases from J, with 5 bases between. Germline V gene sequence: CDR1 SQVTM, CDR2 ANQGSEA. The CDR3 runs to 11 residues. The CDR3: CSVRSTDTQYL. The CDR3 DNA sequence: TGCAGCGTTAGGTCCACAGATACGCAGTATCTT.

The V gene is TRBV3-1, the J gene TRBJ2-1, with D unresolved. Germline values: CDR1 LGHDT, CDR2 YNNKEL (reference sequence). Trimming shortened V by 3 bases and J by 5 bases, and 11 bases separated the two germline ends. The CDR3 has 14 amino acids. CDR3 nucleotide sequence: TGTGCCAGCAGCCAGGGGAACATTAACAATGAGCAGTTCTTC. This translates into CASSQGNINNEQFF.

This clonotype was detected only a few times. This chain joins TRBV7-9 and TRBJ1-2; tentative D call: TRBD1 (5 bases). CDR3 size: 11 residues. Per the germline V gene, CDR1 is SEHNR and CDR2 is FQNEAQ (reference sequence). Trimming took 4 bases from V and 10 from J, leaving 10 bases between them. CDR3 residues: CASSSTVNYTF. CDR3 bases: TGTGCCAGCAGCTCGACAGTGAACTACACCTTC.

This clonotype was found a few times. The chain combines TRBV7-9 with TRBJ2-3, with 11 bases lining up with TRBD2. The CDR3 is 16 amino acids. Germline assignment: CDR1 SEHNR and CDR2 FQNEAQ (reference sequence). Unmatched junction bases numbered 6, after V lost 5 bases and J lost 2 bases. Here the CDR3 reads CASSGLAGFPTDTQYF. CDR3 in DNA: TGTGCCAGCAGCGGACTAGCGGGCTTTCCCACAGATACGCAGTATTTT.

The J gene is TRBJ2-3, the V gene TRBV18, with D possibly matching TRBD2 (5 bases). The V gene lost 5 bases and the J gene lost 5 bases, with 11 bases spanning the gap. CDR1 and CDR2 (germline): KGHSH, LQKENI. The CDR3 spans 13 residues. CDR3 sequence (DNA): TGTGCCAGCTCAGCCAGCGGTGGAGATACGCAGTATTTT. Translated, it gives CASSASGGDTQYF.

The V and J genes are TRBV9 and TRBJ2-1; a possible D gene is TRBD2 (6 bases). Looked up from germline, CDR1 is SGDLS and CDR2 is YYNGEE. The CDR3 is 20 amino acids. Trimming removed 1 base from V and 0 bases from J, with 23 bases in between. CDR3 in amino acids: CASSVTAGRLYRSSYNEQFF. The DNA of the CDR3 is TGTGCCAGCAGCGTAACGGCGGGAAGATTATACCGAAGCTCCTACAATGAGCAGTTCTTC.

Only a few counts were recorded for this clonotype. The chain is built from TRBV5-1 and TRBJ2-4; D perhaps matches TRBD1 (6 bases). CDR3 size: 13 residues. V was pared by 4 bases and J by 5 bases, with 10 bases between. Looked up from germline, CDR1 is SGHRS and CDR2 is YFSETQ. As DNA, the CDR3 is TGCGCCAGCAGCCACAGGGTTGAAAACATTCAGTACTTC. Translation gives CASSHRVENIQYF. The full variable domain, rest sourced from reference TRBV5-1 and TRBJ2-4, is KAGVTQTPRYLIKTRGQQVTLSCSPISGHRSVSWYQQTPGQGLQFLFEYFSETQRNKGNFPGRFSGRQFSNSRSEMNVSTLELGDSALYLCASSHRVENIQYFGAGTRLSVL.

The chain combines TRBV6-4 with TRBJ2-1; the match to TRBD2 covers 8 bases. Germline trimming cut 6 bases from V and 6 bases from J; bases unmatched to any gene: 10. The CDR3 extends over 15 amino acids. Germline lookup yields CDR1 MRHNA and CDR2 SNTAGT. This CDR3 reads CASSAEVGGANEQFF. The CDR3 bases are TGTGCCAGCAGCGCAGAGGTCGGGGGGGCCAATGAGCAGTTCTTC.

This clonotype appeared a few times. The chain recombines TRBV7-9 with TRBJ2-1; 7 bases are a match to TRBD1. Germline V gene data show CDR1 as SEHNR and CDR2 as FQNEAQ (reference sequence). J gave up 8 bases and V 5 bases, and 9 bases lay outside the gene matches. The length of the CDR3 is 14 residues. In DNA, the CDR3 is TGTGCCAGCAGCCCCGGACAGGCCGGGGATGAGCAGTTCTTC. It encodes CASSPGQAGDEQFF.